This is a list of T cell receptor beta chains from one sample in a study of cytomegalovirus exposure and HLA in healthy donors. Repertoires were generated with immunoSEQ multiplex PCR, while TCRdb's copy carries only in-frame clones and drops some. The table includes around 140,000 clones, around 84% detected once. Sequenced sample: PBMCs. These receptors all stem from a middle-aged man in good health and CMV-seronegative. CDR3s include the opening cysteine and the closing phenylalanine or tryptophan. Each record gives: clone size, V gene, J gene, D gene, CDR3 DNA, CDR3 protein. The D gene is left open where the match is weak. Clone size appears in some rows only: once, few, many, or a class for an expanded clone.

clone size: few; V gene: TRBV5-1; J gene: TRBJ2-5; D gene: NA; CDR3 DNA: TGCGCCAGCAGCTTGACAGGGTCTTGGGAGACCCAGTACTTC; CDR3 protein: CASSLTGSWETQYF
clone size: NA; V gene: TRBV30; J gene: TRBJ1-1; D gene: TRBD1; CDR3 DNA: TGTGCCTGGAGTTCGTCCAGGGGGCCCGTCACTGAAGCTTTCTTT; CDR3 protein: CAWSSSRGPVTEAFF
clone size: NA; V gene: TRBV25-1; J gene: TRBJ2-7; D gene: TRBD1; CDR3 DNA: TGTGCCAGCAGTGAGGGCCGTCACAGGGGGGTCGTGTACGAGCAGTACTTC; CDR3 protein: CASSEGRHRGVVYEQYF
clone size: NA; V gene: TRBV7-9; J gene: TRBJ2-5; D gene: TRBD1; CDR3 DNA: TGTGCCAGCAGCTCCACTAGGGACAGTGTTCTTCGAGACCAAGAGACCCAGTACTTC; CDR3 protein: CASSSTRDSVLRDQETQYF
clone size: few; V gene: TRBV7-2; J gene: TRBJ1-1; D gene: NA; CDR3 DNA: TGTGCCAGCAGCTTAGTCGGCCAGGGGATGAACACTGAAGCTTTCTTT; CDR3 protein: CASSLVGQGMNTEAFF
clone size: NA; V gene: TRBV15; J gene: TRBJ1-1; D gene: NA; CDR3 DNA: TGTGCCACCAGCAGAGATTCCGGGAAGAACACTGAAGCTTTCTTT; CDR3 protein: CATSRDSGKNTEAFF
clone size: NA; V gene: TRBV7-9; J gene: TRBJ2-2; D gene: TRBD2; CDR3 DNA: TGTGCCAGCAGCTTGACTAGCGGGAGCGGCGGGGAGCTGTTTTTT; CDR3 protein: CASSLTSGSGGELFF
clone size: NA; V gene: TRBV6-1; J gene: TRBJ1-2; D gene: NA; CDR3 DNA: TGTGCCAGCAGTGAGGTCAGTCTCCAGGGGGGCTACACCTTC; CDR3 protein: CASSEVSLQGGYTF
clone size: NA; V gene: TRBV11-2; J gene: TRBJ2-1; D gene: TRBD2; CDR3 DNA: TGTGCCAGCAGCTCGCTGGGATCTAGCGGAAACTACAATGAGCAGTTCTTC; CDR3 protein: CASSSLGSSGNYNEQFF
clone size: NA; V gene: TRBV2; J gene: TRBJ2-3; D gene: NA; CDR3 DNA: TGTGCCGGCTTCGAGAGAGGGAAGACAGATACGCAGTATTTT; CDR3 protein: CAGFERGKTDTQYF
clone size: NA; V gene: TRBV9; J gene: TRBJ1-2; D gene: NA; CDR3 DNA: TGTGCCAGCAGCTCCGAGGGAAGCGTACCTCCCACGACCCCCTTC; CDR3 protein: CASSSEGSVPPTTPF
clone size: NA; V gene: TRBV6-6; J gene: TRBJ2-7; D gene: TRBD1; CDR3 DNA: TGTGCCAGCAGTTACACACCACCGGGACAGCTCTACGAGCAGTACTTC; CDR3 protein: CASSYTPPGQLYEQYF
clone size: NA; V gene: TRBV7-9; J gene: TRBJ1-1; D gene: NA; CDR3 DNA: TGTGCCAGCAGCTGGGGGGTACTGAACACTGAAGCTTTCTTT; CDR3 protein: CASSWGVLNTEAFF
clone size: NA; V gene: TRBV2; J gene: TRBJ2-7; D gene: NA; CDR3 DNA: TGTGCCAGCCAGGGGTCCTCCTACGAGCAGTACTTC; CDR3 protein: CASQGSSYEQYF
clone size: few; V gene: TRBV2; J gene: TRBJ1-6; D gene: NA; CDR3 DNA: TGTGCCAGCAGGGGACACATGGAGGTAAATTCACCCCTCCACTTT; CDR3 protein: CASRGHMEVNSPLHF
clone size: NA; V gene: TRBV5-1; J gene: TRBJ2-5; D gene: NA; CDR3 DNA: TGCGCCAGCAGCTTGTGGGCGCAGGGGGGAGAGACCCAGTACTTC; CDR3 protein: CASSLWAQGGETQYF
clone size: NA; V gene: TRBV29-1; J gene: TRBJ1-1; D gene: NA; CDR3 DNA: TGCAGCGCCCCGGCACAGGGAAACACTGAAGCTTTCTTT; CDR3 protein: CSAPAQGNTEAFF
clone size: NA; V gene: TRBV5-4; J gene: TRBJ2-2; D gene: TRBD2; CDR3 DNA: TGTGCCAGCAGCTCACAGGGGACTAGCGCCGGGGAGCTGTTTTTT; CDR3 protein: CASSSQGTSAGELFF
clone size: NA; V gene: TRBV11-2; J gene: TRBJ1-5; D gene: NA; CDR3 DNA: TGTGCCAGCAGCCCGGGACTCACGGGACTGGGCAATCAGCCCCAGCATTTT; CDR3 protein: CASSPGLTGLGNQPQHF
clone size: NA; V gene: TRBV4-2; J gene: TRBJ1-1; D gene: NA; CDR3 DNA: TGTGCCAGCAGCCAAGATGGGGGGACTGAAGCTTTCTTT; CDR3 protein: CASSQDGGTEAFF
clone size: NA; V gene: TRBV7-9; J gene: TRBJ1-6; D gene: TRBD1; CDR3 DNA: TGTGCCAGCAGCTTAGCGTATGTAACAGGGGGCAACTCACCCCTCCACTTT; CDR3 protein: CASSLAYVTGGNSPLHF
clone size: NA; V gene: TRBV6-5; J gene: TRBJ2-3; D gene: TRBD2; CDR3 DNA: TGTGCCAGCAGTTACGTAGCGGGAGAAGATACGCAGTATTTT; CDR3 protein: CASSYVAGEDTQYF
clone size: NA; V gene: TRBV7-2; J gene: TRBJ2-1; D gene: TRBD1; CDR3 DNA: TGTGCCAGCAGTTCAGACAGGGGAAACTACAATGAGCAGTTCTTC; CDR3 protein: CASSSDRGNYNEQFF
clone size: few; V gene: TRBV5-1; J gene: TRBJ1-1; D gene: TRBD1; CDR3 DNA: TGCGCCAGCAGCTGGACAGGGACGAACACTGAAGCTTTCTTT; CDR3 protein: CASSWTGTNTEAFF
clone size: NA; V gene: TRBV27; J gene: TRBJ1-1; D gene: TRBD1; CDR3 DNA: TGTGCCAGCAGTTCCTCAGACAGGGCGGACACTGAAGCTTTCTTT; CDR3 protein: CASSSSDRADTEAFF
clone size: NA; V gene: TRBV19; J gene: TRBJ2-2; D gene: TRBD1; CDR3 DNA: TGTGCCAGTCTAGGGACAGGGACGGGTCGGTATACCGGGGAGCTGTTTTTT; CDR3 protein: CASLGTGTGRYTGELFF
clone size: NA; V gene: TRBV7-2; J gene: TRBJ2-1; D gene: NA; CDR3 DNA: TGTGCCAGCAGCTTACCCTCGTCGCGACTCGGGAATGAGCAGTTCTTC; CDR3 protein: CASSLPSSRLGNEQFF
clone size: NA; V gene: TRBV19; J gene: TRBJ1-4; D gene: NA; CDR3 DNA: TGTGCCAGTAGCCGAGCAACTAATGAAAAACTGTTTTTT; CDR3 protein: CASSRATNEKLFF
clone size: once; V gene: TRBV7-9; J gene: TRBJ1-1; D gene: NA; CDR3 DNA: TGTGCCAGCAGCTGGGCGGGGGAGCAGGAAGCTTTCTTT; CDR3 protein: CASSWAGEQEAFF
clone size: once; V gene: TRBV6-6; J gene: TRBJ2-2; D gene: TRBD2; CDR3 DNA: TGTGCCAGCAGTTCCACTAGCGGGAGTGTCACCGGGGAGCTGTTTTTT; CDR3 protein: CASSSTSGSVTGELFF
clone size: NA; V gene: TRBV13; J gene: TRBJ2-7; D gene: NA; CDR3 DNA: TGTGCCAGCAGCTTAGACAGGGTCTCCTACGAGCAGTACTTC; CDR3 protein: CASSLDRVSYEQYF
clone size: NA; V gene: TRBV6-1; J gene: TRBJ2-1; D gene: TRBD2; CDR3 DNA: TGTGCCAGCAGCGCCGGGACTAGGATAGACAATGAGCAGTTCTTC; CDR3 protein: CASSAGTRIDNEQFF
clone size: NA; V gene: TRBV10-1; J gene: TRBJ2-1; D gene: TRBD2; CDR3 DNA: TGCGCCAGCAGTGGGGATAGCGGGAGCATTTCCTACAATGAGCAGTTCTTC; CDR3 protein: CASSGDSGSISYNEQFF
clone size: NA; V gene: TRBV29-1; J gene: TRBJ1-2; D gene: TRBD1; CDR3 DNA: TGCAGCGTGGCTACAGGGGTGCAGGCTGGCTACACCTTC; CDR3 protein: CSVATGVQAGYTF
clone size: NA; V gene: TRBV5-1; J gene: TRBJ1-1; D gene: NA; CDR3 DNA: TGCGCCAGCAGCTCGGCCTTGGTCCAGGGCGCTGAAGCTTTCTTT; CDR3 protein: CASSSALVQGAEAFF
clone size: NA; V gene: TRBV30; J gene: TRBJ1-2; D gene: NA; CDR3 DNA: TGTGCCTGGAGTCAGAGGGCCTATGGCTACACCTTC; CDR3 protein: CAWSQRAYGYTF
clone size: NA; V gene: TRBV5-6; J gene: TRBJ2-7; D gene: TRBD1; CDR3 DNA: TGTGCCAGCAGCTTACCGAGACAGGGCTCCTACTACGAGCAGTACTTC; CDR3 protein: CASSLPRQGSYYEQYF
clone size: NA; V gene: TRBV15; J gene: TRBJ2-1; D gene: TRBD2; CDR3 DNA: TGTGCCACCAGCGCCGGTCTACTAGCGGGAGAAGCGTCCTACAATGAGCAGTTCTTC; CDR3 protein: CATSAGLLAGEASYNEQFF
clone size: NA; V gene: TRBV9; J gene: TRBJ2-5; D gene: NA; CDR3 DNA: TGTGCCAGCAGCGTAGAGGGGGGGCAGGGGACCCAGTACTTC; CDR3 protein: CASSVEGGQGTQYF
clone size: NA; V gene: TRBV28; J gene: TRBJ1-5; D gene: NA; CDR3 DNA: TGTGCCAGCAGTTTACCCGGGTTCCATCAGCCCCAGCATTTT; CDR3 protein: CASSLPGFHQPQHF
clone size: NA; V gene: TRBV10-3; J gene: TRBJ1-5; D gene: NA; CDR3 DNA: TGTGCCATCAGTGAGTATAGGGGGAGCAATCAGCCCCAGCATTTT; CDR3 protein: CAISEYRGSNQPQHF
clone size: NA; V gene: TRBV5-4; J gene: TRBJ2-2; D gene: NA; CDR3 DNA: TGTGCCAGCAGCTCGGGACTTGCTACGAACACCGGGGAGCTGTTTTTT; CDR3 protein: CASSSGLATNTGELFF
clone size: NA; V gene: TRBV5-1; J gene: TRBJ1-1; D gene: TRBD1; CDR3 DNA: TGCGCCAGCAGCACGGGACAGGGGAACACTGAAGCTTTCTTT; CDR3 protein: CASSTGQGNTEAFF
clone size: NA; V gene: TRBV5-1; J gene: TRBJ2-1; D gene: TRBD1; CDR3 DNA: TGCGCCAGCAATGTGCAACAGGGGTCCCCTTACAATGAGCAGTTCTTC; CDR3 protein: CASNVQQGSPYNEQFF
clone size: NA; V gene: TRBV6-5; J gene: TRBJ1-3; D gene: NA; CDR3 DNA: TGTGCCAGCCGGTATCGGAGCTCTGGAAACACCATATATTTT; CDR3 protein: CASRYRSSGNTIYF
clone size: NA; V gene: TRBV30; J gene: TRBJ2-1; D gene: TRBD2; CDR3 DNA: TGTGCCTGGAGCGGGACTAGCGGGAACCCCAATGAGCAGTTCTTC; CDR3 protein: CAWSGTSGNPNEQFF
clone size: NA; V gene: TRBV28; J gene: TRBJ2-5; D gene: TRBD1; CDR3 DNA: TGTGCCAGCAGTTTACCCACAGGGGGCGCCTTTCCCGTCTTTGGAGAGACCCAGTACTTC; CDR3 protein: CASSLPTGGAFPVFGETQYF
clone size: NA; V gene: TRBV7-9; J gene: TRBJ2-4; D gene: NA; CDR3 DNA: TGTGCCAGCAGCTTAGGGACAGTAGCCAAAAACATTCAGTACTTC; CDR3 protein: CASSLGTVAKNIQYF
clone size: NA; V gene: TRBV7-2; J gene: TRBJ2-7; D gene: TRBD2; CDR3 DNA: TGTGCCAGCAGCTTAGGGGCGGGGGTTGCGCAGTACTTC; CDR3 protein: CASSLGAGVAQYF
clone size: NA; V gene: TRBV6-6; J gene: TRBJ1-1; D gene: NA; CDR3 DNA: TGTGCCAGCAATTTTAGGGGAGGGGACACTGAAGCTTTCTTT; CDR3 protein: CASNFRGGDTEAFF
clone size: NA; V gene: TRBV9; J gene: TRBJ1-2; D gene: NA; CDR3 DNA: TGTGCCAGCTATCGAGTCCCCGCTTTTCGTCATGGCTACACCTTC; CDR3 protein: CASYRVPAFRHGYTF
clone size: NA; V gene: TRBV11-1; J gene: TRBJ2-7; D gene: TRBD1; CDR3 DNA: TGTGCCAGCAGCCTCCAGGGACAGGGATTTTACGAGCAGTACTTC; CDR3 protein: CASSLQGQGFYEQYF
clone size: NA; V gene: TRBV6-5; J gene: TRBJ2-1; D gene: TRBD2; CDR3 DNA: TGTGCCAGCAGGCGACTAGCGGGAGACGGTGAGCAGTTCTTC; CDR3 protein: CASRRLAGDGEQFF
clone size: once; V gene: TRBV4-1; J gene: TRBJ2-7; D gene: TRBD2; CDR3 DNA: TGCGCCAGCAGCCTAGCGGGTGACTCCTACGAGCAGTACTTC; CDR3 protein: CASSLAGDSYEQYF